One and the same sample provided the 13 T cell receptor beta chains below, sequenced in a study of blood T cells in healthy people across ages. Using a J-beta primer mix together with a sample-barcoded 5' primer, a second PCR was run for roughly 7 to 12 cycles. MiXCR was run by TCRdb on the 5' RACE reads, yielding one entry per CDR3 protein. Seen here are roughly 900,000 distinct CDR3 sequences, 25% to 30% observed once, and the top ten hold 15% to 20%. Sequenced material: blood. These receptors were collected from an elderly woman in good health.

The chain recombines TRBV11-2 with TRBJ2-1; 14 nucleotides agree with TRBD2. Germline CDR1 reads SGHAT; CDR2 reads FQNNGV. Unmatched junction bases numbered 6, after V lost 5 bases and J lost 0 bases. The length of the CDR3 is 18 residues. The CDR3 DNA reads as TGTGCCAGCAGCCCCGGGACTAGCGGGAGATTCTCCTACAATGAGCAGTTCTTC. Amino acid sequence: CASSPGTSGRFSYNEQFF.

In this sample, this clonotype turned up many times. Written as DNA, the CDR3 is TGTGCCAGCAGCCAAGTAGCAGGACAGAACCAAGAGACCCAGTACTTC. It encodes CASSQVAGQNQETQYF. The rearrangement uses TRBV4-2 and TRBJ2-5; D is perhaps TRBD1 (6 bases). Trimming shortened V by 1 base and J by 0 bases, and 12 bases separated the two germline ends. The CDR3 has 16 amino acids. Germline loops: CDR1 LGHNA, CDR2 YNFKEQ.

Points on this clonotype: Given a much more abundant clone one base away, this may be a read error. CDR3 protein: CASSPETGRSDTQYF. In nucleotides, the CDR3 is TGTGCCAGCTCTCCCGAGACAGGGCGATCAGATACGCAGTATTTT. The V and J genes are TRBV18 and TRBJ2-3; 7 nucleotides align to TRBD1. Germline lookup yields CDR1 KGHSH and CDR2 LQKENI. The J segment lost 4 bases and the V segment lost 6 bases, leaving 10 bases of the junction unmatched. This CDR3 contains 15 residues.

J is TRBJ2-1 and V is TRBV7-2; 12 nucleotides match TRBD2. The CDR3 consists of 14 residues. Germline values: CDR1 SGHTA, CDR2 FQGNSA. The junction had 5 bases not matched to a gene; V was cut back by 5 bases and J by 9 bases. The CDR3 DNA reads TGTGCCAGCAGCCCTCGACTAGCGGGGGCTGAGCAGTTCTTC. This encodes CASSPRLAGAEQFF.

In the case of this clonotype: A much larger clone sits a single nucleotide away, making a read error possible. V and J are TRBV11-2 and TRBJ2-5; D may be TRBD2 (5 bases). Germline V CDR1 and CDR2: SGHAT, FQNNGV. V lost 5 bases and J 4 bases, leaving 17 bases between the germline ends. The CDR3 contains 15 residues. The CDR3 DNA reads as TGTGCCAGCAGCCCTAGCCTGACCGCCGGAGAGACCCAGTACTTC. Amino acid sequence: CASSPSLTAGETQYF. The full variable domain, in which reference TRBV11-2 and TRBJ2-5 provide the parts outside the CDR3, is EAGVAQSPRYKIIEKRQSVAFWCNPISGHATLYWYQQILGQGPKLLIQFQNNGVVDDSQLPKDRFSAERLKGVDSTLKIQPAKLEDSAVYLCASSPSLTAGETQYFGPGTRLLVL.

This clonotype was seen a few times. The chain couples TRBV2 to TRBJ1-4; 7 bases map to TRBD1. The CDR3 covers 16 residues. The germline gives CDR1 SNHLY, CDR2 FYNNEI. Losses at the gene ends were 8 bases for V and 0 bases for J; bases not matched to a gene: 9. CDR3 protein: CASSWDRFATNEKLFF. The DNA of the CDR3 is TGTGCCAGCTCGTGGGACAGATTTGCAACTAATGAAAAACTGTTTTTT.

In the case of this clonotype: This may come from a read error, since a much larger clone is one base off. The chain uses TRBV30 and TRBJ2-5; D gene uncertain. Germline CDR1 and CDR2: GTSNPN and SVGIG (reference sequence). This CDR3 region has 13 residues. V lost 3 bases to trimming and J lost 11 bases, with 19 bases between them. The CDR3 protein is CAWSSAASGEQYF. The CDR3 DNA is TGTGCCTGGAGCTCGGCGGCTTCGGGTGAGCAGTACTTC.

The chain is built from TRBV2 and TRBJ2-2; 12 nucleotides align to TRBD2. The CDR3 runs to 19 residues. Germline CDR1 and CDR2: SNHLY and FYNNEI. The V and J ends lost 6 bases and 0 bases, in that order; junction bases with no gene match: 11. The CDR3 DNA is TGTGCCAGCAGGAGGGGGACTAGCGGGTCCTACGCGAACACCGGGGAGCTGTTTTTT. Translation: CASRRGTSGSYANTGELFF.

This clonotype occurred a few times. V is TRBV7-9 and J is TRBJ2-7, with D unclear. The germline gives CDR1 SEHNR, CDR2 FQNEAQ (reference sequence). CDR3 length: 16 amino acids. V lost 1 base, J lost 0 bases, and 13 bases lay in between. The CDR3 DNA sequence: TGTGCCAGCAGCTTAGGTGGGATTTTGGGCTCCTACGAGCAGTACTTC. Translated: CASSLGGILGSYEQYF.

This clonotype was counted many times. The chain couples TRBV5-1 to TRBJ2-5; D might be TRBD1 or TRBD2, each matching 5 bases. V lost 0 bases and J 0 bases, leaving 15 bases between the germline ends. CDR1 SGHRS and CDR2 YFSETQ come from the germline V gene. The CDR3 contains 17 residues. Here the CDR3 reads CASSLAGRSIYQETQYF. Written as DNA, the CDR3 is TGCGCCAGCAGCTTGGCGGGACGCTCAATTTACCAAGAGACCCAGTACTTC.

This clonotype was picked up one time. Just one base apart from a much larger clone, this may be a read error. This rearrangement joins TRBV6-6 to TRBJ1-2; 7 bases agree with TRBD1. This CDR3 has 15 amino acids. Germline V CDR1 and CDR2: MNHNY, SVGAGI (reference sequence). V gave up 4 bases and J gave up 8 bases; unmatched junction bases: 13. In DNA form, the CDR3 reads TGTGCCAGCAGTTCCTTCCGGGACAGACGGGAAGGCTACACCTTC. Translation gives CASSSFRDRREGYTF.

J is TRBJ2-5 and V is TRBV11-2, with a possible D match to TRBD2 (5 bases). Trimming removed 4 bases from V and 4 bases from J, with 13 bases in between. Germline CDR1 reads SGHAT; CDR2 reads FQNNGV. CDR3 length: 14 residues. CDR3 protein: CASSSRGEGETQYF. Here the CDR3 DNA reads TGTGCCAGCAGCTCCCGGGGAGAAGGAGAGACCCAGTACTTC.

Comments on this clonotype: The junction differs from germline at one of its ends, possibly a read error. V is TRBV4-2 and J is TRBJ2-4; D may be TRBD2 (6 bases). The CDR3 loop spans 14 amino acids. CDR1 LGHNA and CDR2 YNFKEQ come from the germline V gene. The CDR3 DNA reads TGTGCCAGCAGCCAAGGCTTAGCGGAAAACATTCGGCACTTC. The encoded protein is CASSQGLAENIRHF.